Here is one T cell receptor beta chain with its context. Its target is unknown. These data are taken from a study of a mutant IDH1 vaccine in newly diagnosed glioma. Study as a whole: The treated population exhibited a male proportion of roughly 62%, a female proportion of 37.5%, and a mean age of roughly 39 years. Study observations and caveats: The vaccine induced immune responses, and these occurred in approximately 94% of patients.

Generated by immunoSEQ multiplex PCR, the TCRdb table keeps only in-frame clones and is missing some. The profile shows 40,000 to 60,000 clones, around 85% of them singletons. Sample time point: week 35, safety follow-up. The vaccine gave 300 ug of a 20-mer mutant IDH1 peptide subcutaneously per dose. New WHO grade 3 or 4 astrocytomas that were IDH1-mutant and ATRX-lost had been found in donors. The V and J ends lost 5 bases and 4 bases respectively, with 14 bases between them. This CDR3 is 15 amino acids long. In germline, CDR1 is MGHRA, CDR2 YSYEKL. The sequence derives from a middle-aged man with glioma. Sequencing was performed on PBMCs, taken from a glioma patient whose treatment included an IDH1 peptide vaccine. The V gene is TRBV4-1, the J gene TRBJ1-4; maybe TRBD1 (5 bases). Written as DNA, the CDR3 is TGCGCCAGCAGCGGCCGGGACGCCAATAATGAAAAACTGTTTTTT. This sequence encodes CASSGRDANNEKLFF.